Following are 9 T cell receptor beta chains from one sample sequenced in a study of blood T cell repertoires in COVID-19. TCRdb keeps only in-frame clones here, not all; method: immunoSEQ multiplex PCR. The sample lists 50,000 to 65,000 clones, approximately 92% occurring once. The material sequenced was peripheral blood. These TCRs come from a man aged 45-60 years with active COVID-19.

The chain combines TRBV19 with TRBJ1-2; 9 nucleotides agree with TRBD1. The junction had 4 bases not matched to a gene; V was cut back by 5 bases and J by 6 bases. CDR1 is LNHDA and CDR2 is SQIVND in the germline V gene (reference sequence). The CDR3 length is 13 residues. DNA for the CDR3: TGTGCCAGTAGTGTGGACAGGGGTGATGGCTACACCTTC. The encoded protein is CASSVDRGDGYTF.

The V and J genes are TRBV12-3 or TRBV12-4 and TRBJ1-2; 7 nucleotides align to TRBD1. CDR3 size: 10 residues. J lost 8 bases, V lost 6 bases, and 0 bases had no gene match. CDR3 bases: TGTGCCAGCAGGGGACAGGGCTACACCTTC. Translating it yields CASRGQGYTF.

This clone was picked up a small number of times. This chain uses TRBV13 with TRBJ2-7; 8 bases line up with TRBD2. CDR3 length: 16 residues. The ends lost 5 bases at V and 2 bases at J; junction bases unmatched: 11. CDR1 and CDR2 from the germline V gene are PRHDT and FYEKMQ (reference sequence). The CDR3 loop reads CASSTRPGLGPYEQYF. CDR3 nucleotides: TGTGCCAGCAGCACTAGGCCGGGACTAGGTCCCTACGAGCAGTACTTC.

This sequence joins TRBV2 and TRBJ1-5, with no clear D. In germline, CDR1 is SNHLY, CDR2 FYNNEI. Trimming shortened V by 5 bases and J by 0 bases, and 11 bases separated the two germline ends. This CDR3 is built from 15 residues. As DNA, the CDR3 is TGTGCCAGCAGTCCCCAGCGGCTTAGCAATCAGCCCCAGCATTTT. Protein product: CASSPQRLSNQPQHF.

The V call is TRBV12-2, the J call TRBJ2-5; the table assigns TRBD2, which was not confirmed against the DNA. TRBV12-2 is listed as a pseudogene. CDR3 size: 17 residues. The chain's CDR3 is CASRTLGGSGPRETQYF. The CDR3, as DNA: TGTGCAAGTCGCACGCTGGGGGGGTCAGGGCCACGAGAGACCCAGTACTTC.

The chain carries TRBV10-3 and TRBJ2-1; 10 bases align to TRBD1. Germline assignment: CDR1 ENHRY and CDR2 SYGVKD. There are 16 residues in the CDR3. V was clipped by 0 bases and J by 4 bases; unmatched bases: 3. CDR3 DNA sequence: TGTGCCATCAGTGAGTCGGACAGGGGGGGGTACAATGAGCAGTTCTTC. This gives the protein CAISESDRGGYNEQFF.

This chain connects TRBV19 to TRBJ2-2; 8 bases line up with TRBD1. The CDR3 extends over 16 amino acids. Germline assignment: CDR1 LNHDA and CDR2 SQIVND (reference sequence). V lost 8 bases to trimming and J lost 4 bases; unmatched junction nucleotides: 12. The CDR3 DNA sequence: TGTGCCAGTCGCCGGGACAGGTCCCGTGTCACCGGGGAGCTGTTTTTT. Its translation is CASRRDRSRVTGELFF.

The chain uses TRBV30 and TRBJ2-2; D call uncertain. The CDR3 runs to 13 residues. Germline CDR1 and CDR2: GTSNPN and SVGIG (reference sequence). The ends were cut back, 1 base at V and 5 bases at J, with 8 bases in the middle. CDR3 sequence (DNA): TGTGCCTGGAGTGCCTCCTTGACCGGGGAGCTGTTTTTT. Amino acids: CAWSASLTGELFF.

V usage is TRBV5-1 and J usage is TRBJ1-4; D is unclear. From germline, CDR1 is SGHRS and CDR2 YFSETQ. Trimming removed 5 bases from V and 4 bases from J, with 15 bases in between. The CDR3 runs to 15 residues. The CDR3 DNA reads as TGCGCCAGCAGTGGTAGCCTGGCGGGTAATGAAAAACTGTTTTTT. Translation: CASSGSLAGNEKLFF.